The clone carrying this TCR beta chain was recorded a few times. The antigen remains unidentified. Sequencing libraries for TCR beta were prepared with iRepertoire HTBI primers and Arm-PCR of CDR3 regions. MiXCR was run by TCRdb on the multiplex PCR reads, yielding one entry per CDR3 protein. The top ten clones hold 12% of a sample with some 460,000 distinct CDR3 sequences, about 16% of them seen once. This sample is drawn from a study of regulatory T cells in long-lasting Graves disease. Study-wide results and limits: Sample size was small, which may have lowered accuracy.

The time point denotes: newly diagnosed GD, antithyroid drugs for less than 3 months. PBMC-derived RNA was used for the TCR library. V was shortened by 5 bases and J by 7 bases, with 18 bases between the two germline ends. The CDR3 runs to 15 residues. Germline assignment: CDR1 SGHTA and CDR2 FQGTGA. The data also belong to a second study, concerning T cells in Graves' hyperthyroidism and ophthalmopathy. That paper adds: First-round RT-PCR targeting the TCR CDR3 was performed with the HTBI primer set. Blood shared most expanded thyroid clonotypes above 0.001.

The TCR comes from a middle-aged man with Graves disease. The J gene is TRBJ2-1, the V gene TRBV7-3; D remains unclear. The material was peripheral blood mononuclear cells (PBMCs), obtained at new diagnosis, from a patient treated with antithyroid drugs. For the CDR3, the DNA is TGTGCCAGCAGCGCAATCACCCTGGTGTGGAATGAGCAGTTCTTC. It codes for CASSAITLVWNEQFF.